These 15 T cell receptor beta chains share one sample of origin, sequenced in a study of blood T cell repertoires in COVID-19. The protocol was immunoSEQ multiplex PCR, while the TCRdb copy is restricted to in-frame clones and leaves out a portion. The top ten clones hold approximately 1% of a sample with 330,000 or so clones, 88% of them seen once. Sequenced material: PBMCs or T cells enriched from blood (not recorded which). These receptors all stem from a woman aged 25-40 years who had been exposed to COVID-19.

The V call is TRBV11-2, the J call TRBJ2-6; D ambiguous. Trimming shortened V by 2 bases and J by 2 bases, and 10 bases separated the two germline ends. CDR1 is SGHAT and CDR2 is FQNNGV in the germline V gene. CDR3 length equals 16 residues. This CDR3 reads CASSLRGLTGANVLTF. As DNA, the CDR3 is TGTGCCAGCAGCTTACGAGGATTGACTGGGGCCAACGTCCTGACTTTC.

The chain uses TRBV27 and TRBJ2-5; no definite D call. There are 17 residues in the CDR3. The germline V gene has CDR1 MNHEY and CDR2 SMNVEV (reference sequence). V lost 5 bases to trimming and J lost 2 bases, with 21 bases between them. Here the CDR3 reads CASSPHLGLVLQETQYF. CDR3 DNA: TGTGCCAGCAGTCCCCATCTTGGCCTAGTCTTACAAGAGACCCAGTACTTC.

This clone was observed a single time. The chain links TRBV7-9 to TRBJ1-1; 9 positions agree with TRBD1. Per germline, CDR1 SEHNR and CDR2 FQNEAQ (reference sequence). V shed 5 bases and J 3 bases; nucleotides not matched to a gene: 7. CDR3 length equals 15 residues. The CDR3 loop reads CASSLGTGWDTEAFF. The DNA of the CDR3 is TGTGCCAGCAGCCTCGGGACAGGGTGGGACACTGAAGCTTTCTTT.

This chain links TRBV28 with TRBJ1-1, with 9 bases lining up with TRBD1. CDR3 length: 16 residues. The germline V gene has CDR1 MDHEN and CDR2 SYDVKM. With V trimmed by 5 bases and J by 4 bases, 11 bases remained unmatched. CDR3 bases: TGTGCCAGCAGTCCGACCCACGGGACAGGGTTCACTGAAGCTTTCTTT. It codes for CASSPTHGTGFTEAFF.

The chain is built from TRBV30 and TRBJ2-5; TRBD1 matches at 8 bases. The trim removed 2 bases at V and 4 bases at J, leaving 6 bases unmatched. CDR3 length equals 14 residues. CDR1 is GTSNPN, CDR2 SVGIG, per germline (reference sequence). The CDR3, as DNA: TGTGCCTGGAGTCACGGACAGGGAGGAGAGACCCAGTACTTC. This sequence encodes CAWSHGQGGETQYF.

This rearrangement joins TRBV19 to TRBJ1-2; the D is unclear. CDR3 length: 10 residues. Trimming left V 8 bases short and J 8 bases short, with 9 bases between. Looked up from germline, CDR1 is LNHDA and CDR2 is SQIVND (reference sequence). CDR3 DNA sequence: TGTGCCAGTTCCCAGGCGGGCTACACCTTC. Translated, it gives CASSQAGYTF.

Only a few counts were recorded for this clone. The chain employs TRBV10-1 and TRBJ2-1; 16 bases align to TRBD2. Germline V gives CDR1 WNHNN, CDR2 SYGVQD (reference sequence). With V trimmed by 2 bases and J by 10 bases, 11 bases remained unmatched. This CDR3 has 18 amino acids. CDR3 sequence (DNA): TGCGCCAGCAGTGAGCTGGGGACTAGCGGGAGGGTGTATGAGGAGCAGTTCTTC. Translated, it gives CASSELGTSGRVYEEQFF.

CDR3 residues: CASSPQREPSNEQFF. CDR3 nucleotides: TGTGCCAGCTCACCACAGCGGGAACCTTCCAATGAGCAGTTCTTC. The chain joins TRBV18 to TRBJ2-1, with TRBD2 identical over 7 bases. CDR1 KGHSH and CDR2 LQKENI come from the germline V gene. J lost 6 bases, V lost 1 base, and 6 bases had no gene match. The CDR3 spans 15 residues.

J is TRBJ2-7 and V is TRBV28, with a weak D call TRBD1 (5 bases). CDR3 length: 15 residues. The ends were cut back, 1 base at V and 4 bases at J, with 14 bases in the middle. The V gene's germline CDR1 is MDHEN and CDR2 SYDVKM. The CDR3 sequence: CASSLSGRVRYEQYF. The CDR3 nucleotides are TGTGCCAGCAGTTTATCGGGCAGGGTAAGGTACGAGCAGTACTTC.

The CDR3 DNA follows: TGTGCCAGCAGCCGTGCGGAGGTCAGCCTCTCCTATAATTCACCCCTCCACTTT. Translating gives CASSRAEVSLSYNSPLHF. The rearrangement links TRBV3-1 (or the pseudogene TRBV3-2) to TRBJ1-6; no clear D. V shed 4 bases and J shed 0 bases, with 16 bases lying between them. CDR1 and CDR2 (germline): LGHDT, YNNKEL (reference sequence). This CDR3 is 18 amino acids long.

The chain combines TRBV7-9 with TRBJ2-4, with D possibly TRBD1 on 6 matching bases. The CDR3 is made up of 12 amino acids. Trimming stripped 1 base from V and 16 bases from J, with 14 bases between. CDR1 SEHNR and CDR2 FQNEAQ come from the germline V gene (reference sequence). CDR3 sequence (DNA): TGTGCCAGCAGCTTAGGAGGGGGAGAGTGCTACTTC. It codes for CASSLGGGECYF.

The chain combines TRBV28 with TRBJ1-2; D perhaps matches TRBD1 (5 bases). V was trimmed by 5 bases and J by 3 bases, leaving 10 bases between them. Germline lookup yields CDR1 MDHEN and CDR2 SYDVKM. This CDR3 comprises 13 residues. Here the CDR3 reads CASSPGSDYGYTF. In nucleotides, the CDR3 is TGTGCCAGCAGTCCAGGGTCAGACTATGGCTACACCTTC.

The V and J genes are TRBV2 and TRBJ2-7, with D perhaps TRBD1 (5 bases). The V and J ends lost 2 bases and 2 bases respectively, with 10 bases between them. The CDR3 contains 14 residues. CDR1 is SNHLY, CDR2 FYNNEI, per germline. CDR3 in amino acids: CASSEPAGPYEQYF. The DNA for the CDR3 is TGTGCCAGCAGTGAACCGGCAGGGCCCTACGAGCAGTACTTC.

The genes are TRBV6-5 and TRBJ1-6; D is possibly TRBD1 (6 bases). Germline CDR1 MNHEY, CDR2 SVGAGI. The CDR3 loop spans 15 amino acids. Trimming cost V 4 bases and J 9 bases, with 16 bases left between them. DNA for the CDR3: TGTGCCAGCAGTTTGAACAGGGAGTCGGTTTCACCCCTCCACTTT. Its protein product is CASSLNRESVSPLHF.

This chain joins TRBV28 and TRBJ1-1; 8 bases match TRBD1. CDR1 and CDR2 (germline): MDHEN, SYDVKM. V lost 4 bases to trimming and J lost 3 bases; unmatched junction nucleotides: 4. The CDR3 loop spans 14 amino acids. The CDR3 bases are TGTGCCAGCAGTTCCCGACAGGGGCACACTGAAGCTTTCTTT. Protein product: CASSSRQGHTEAFF.